This TCR beta chain was obtained from a study of T cell changes during pregnancy in multiple sclerosis. TCRdb keeps only in-frame clones here, not all; method: immunoSEQ multiplex PCR. The table records tens of thousands of clones, 90% of them present only once. This clone appeared once. The CDR3 has 15 residues. The trim removed 3 bases at V and 3 bases at J, leaving 8 bases unmatched. Sequences were derived from peripheral blood, sampled in the third trimester of pregnancy. The chain couples TRBV23-1 to TRBJ2-7; 7 bases align to TRBD1. TRBV23-1 is given ORF status, its function remaining uncertain. The sequence derives from a female donor in good health, enrolled as a control in a pregnancy study. The CDR3 DNA follows: TGCGCCAGCAGTCAGCACCGGGACAGCCTCTACGAGCAGTACTTC. It translates to CASSQHRDSLYEQYF.